This T cell receptor (beta chain) was retrieved from a study of T-cell reconstitution after alpha-beta-depleted transplantation in children. As for this clonotype: Its specificity is unknown.

Unique molecular identifiers featured in how the TCRbeta library was prepared. From the PCR reads, TCRdb called clonotypes with MiXCR, one entry per CDR3 protein. The sample shows 500,000 to 600,000 distinct CDR3 sequences, 25% to 30% of them seen only once. CDR3 size: 14 residues. Germline loops: CDR1 LGHNT, CDR2 FRNRAP. The V end lost 5 bases, the J end lost 0 bases, and 9 bases lay between the germline ends. Study-wide results and caveats: Certain patients had high TCRbeta diversity at day 60, and it came from recipient T cells and thymic progenitors that survived. Several hundred expanded graft clones reportedly supplied alpha-beta T cells about two months after transplant. T-cell counts and diversity at one year post-transplant came mainly from newly produced T cells.

This specimen was PBMCs, taken before TCRalphabeta/CD19-depleted stem cell transplant. The TCR was taken from a boy under two years old with Wiskott-Aldrich syndrome, due to receive a stem cell transplant. The chain links TRBV12-5 to TRBJ2-3; D gene uncertain. The DNA of the CDR3 is TGTGCTAGTGGTCTGCTGCTCAGCACAGATACGCAGTATTTT. This encodes CASGLLLSTDTQYF.